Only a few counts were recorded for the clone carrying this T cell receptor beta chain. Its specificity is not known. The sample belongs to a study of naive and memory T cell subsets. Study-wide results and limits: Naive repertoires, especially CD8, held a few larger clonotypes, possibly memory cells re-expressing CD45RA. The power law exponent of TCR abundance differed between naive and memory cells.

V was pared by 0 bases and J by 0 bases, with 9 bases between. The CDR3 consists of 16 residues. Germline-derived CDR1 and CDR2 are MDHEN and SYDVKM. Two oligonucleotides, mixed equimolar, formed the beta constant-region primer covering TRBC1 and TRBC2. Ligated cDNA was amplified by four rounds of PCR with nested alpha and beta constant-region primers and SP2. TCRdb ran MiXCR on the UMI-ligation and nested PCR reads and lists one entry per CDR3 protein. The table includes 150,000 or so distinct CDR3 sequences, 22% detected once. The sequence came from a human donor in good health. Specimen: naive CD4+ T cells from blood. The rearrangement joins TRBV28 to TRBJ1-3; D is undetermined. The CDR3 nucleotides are TGTGCCAGCAGTTTATGGTCGGGCAGCTCTGGAAACACCATATATTTT. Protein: CASSLWSGSSGNTIYF.